The 26 T cell receptor beta chains below come from one sample, sequenced in a study of response to subunit inactivated influenza vaccine (dated by TCRdb to 2016 to 2019). The library came from RT-PCR. The sample was run on an Illumina HiSeq 2500. The public reads were reanalyzed by TCRdb: fastp trimming at Q25, MiXCR alignment, in-frame beta chains only. Rows are unified per CDR3 protein, each entry keeping the most common DNA and genes. Across this sample there are 610,000 or so distinct CDR3 sequences, with 11% to 15% seen only once. The top ten clonotypes cover more than 9.5% of the sample. The sequences come from PBMCs from blood, collected roughly 13 days after vaccination. Receptors originate from a man between 45 and 60 years old who received an inactivated influenza vaccine. Donor details come from another sample of the same person, matched by shared clones.

Remarks on this clonotype: Possible read error: a much larger clone is one base away. The chain is built from TRBV5-6 and TRBJ2-2, with TRBD2 matching 8 bases. CDR3 length equals 16 residues. CDR1 and CDR2 from the germline V gene are SGHDT and YYEEEE. DNA for the CDR3: TGTGCCAGCAGCTTGGCGGGGGGGCTCGGCACCGGGGTGCTGTTTTTT. Its protein is CASSLAGGLGTGVLFF. The complete variable domain, with remaining parts taken from reference TRBV5-6 and TRBJ2-2, reads DAGVTQSPTHLIKTRGQQVTLRCSPKSGHDTVSWYQQALGQGPQFIFQYYEEEERQRGNFPDRFSGHQFPNYSSELNVNALLLGDSALYLCASSLAGGLGTGVLFFGEGSRLTVL.

The chain employs TRBV20-1 and TRBJ2-1; a possible D gene is TRBD1 (5 bases). V was clipped by 6 bases and J by 4 bases, with 19 bases between them. There are 15 residues in the CDR3. Germline V lookup: CDR1 DFQATT, CDR2 SNEGSKA (reference sequence). CDR3 region: CSARDLGVDYNEQFF. Here the CDR3 DNA reads TGCAGTGCCCGCGATTTAGGGGTAGATTACAATGAGCAGTTCTTC.

The chain is built from TRBV28 and TRBJ2-5; 11 bases align to TRBD2. Germline trimming cut 1 base from V and 0 bases from J; bases unmatched to any gene: 1. Germline V gene sequence: CDR1 MDHEN, CDR2 SYDVKM. This CDR3 is 16 amino acids long. CDR3 protein: CASSLLAGGYQETQYF. The CDR3 DNA is TGTGCCAGCAGTTTATTAGCGGGGGGGTACCAAGAGACCCAGTACTTC.

This clonotype was detected only a few times. The genes are TRBV5-1 and TRBJ1-2; possible D gene TRBD1, 6 bases. Germline values: CDR1 SGHRS, CDR2 YFSETQ. The CDR3 is made up of 16 amino acids. V dropped 1 base and J dropped 2 bases, with 15 bases sitting between them. DNA of the CDR3: TGCGCCAGCAGCTTGACCCCGGACAGATGGAACTATGGCTACACCTTC. Residues: CASSLTPDRWNYGYTF.

This chain joins TRBV6-2 or TRBV6-3 and TRBJ2-3; D remains unclear. There are 11 residues in the CDR3. In germline, CDR1 is MNHEY, CDR2 SVGEGT. V lost 7 bases to trimming and J lost 6 bases, with 8 bases between them. The CDR3 DNA is TGTGCCAGCACCTCTAGGGATACGCAGTATTTT. Its translation: CASTSRDTQYF.

The chain has TRBV11-3 and TRBJ2-1, with 7 bases identical to TRBD2. CDR1 and CDR2 from the germline V gene are SGHNT and YENEEA. This CDR3 has 15 amino acids. The ends lost 2 bases at V and 7 bases at J; junction bases unmatched: 8. This CDR3 is CASSLTREVLNEQFF. For the CDR3, the DNA is TGTGCCAGCAGCTTAACTCGGGAGGTGTTAAATGAGCAGTTCTTC.

In the case of this clonotype: A read error may account for a junction end that differs from germline. The chain joins TRBV7-9 to TRBJ2-1; 8 bases map to TRBD1. The germline gives CDR1 SEHNR, CDR2 FQNEAQ (reference sequence). CDR3 length: 15 residues. This CDR3 is CASSFFRTGYSEQFF. CDR3 DNA: TGTGCCAGCAGCTTCTTTCGGACAGGGTACAGTGAGCAGTTCTTC.

The sample holds many counts of this clonotype. This sequence joins TRBV29-1 and TRBJ2-3; TRBD2 aligns across 8 bases. There are 14 residues in the CDR3. From germline, CDR1 is SQVTM and CDR2 ANQGSEA. Trimming removed 8 bases from V and 0 bases from J; junction bases left unmatched: 7. The CDR3 loop is CSLTGGMSTDTQYF. The CDR3 DNA is TGCAGCCTCACGGGGGGGATGAGCACAGATACGCAGTATTTT.

J is TRBJ2-5 and V is TRBV7-9; D is undetermined. The CDR3 totals 14 residues. V dropped 4 bases and J dropped 0 bases, with 9 bases sitting between them. CDR1 is SEHNR, CDR2 FQNEAQ, per germline (reference sequence). The CDR3 region is CASSSHYDQETQYF. The CDR3 coding sequence is TGTGCCAGCAGCTCTCACTATGACCAAGAGACCCAGTACTTC.

The rearrangement uses TRBV7-2 and TRBJ2-7, with D perhaps matching TRBD1 or TRBD2 (6 bases each). CDR3 length equals 13 residues. Germline V lookup: CDR1 SGHTA, CDR2 FQGNSA. V was trimmed by 5 bases and J by 7 bases, leaving 15 bases between them. CDR3 sequence (DNA): TGTGCCAGCAGCCAAACGAAGGGGGGAGAGCAGTACTTC. Its translation is CASSQTKGGEQYF.

This clonotype occurred a few times. The rearrangement uses TRBV12-3 or TRBV12-4 and TRBJ1-2, with TRBD1 matching over 8 bases. The J segment lost 5 bases and the V segment lost 5 bases, leaving 7 bases of the junction unmatched. This CDR3 has 14 residues. CDR3 nucleotides: TGTGCCAGCAGTCAAGGACAGGGATTATATGGCTACACCTTC. It encodes CASSQGQGLYGYTF.

This clonotype was seen only a few times. The rearrangement joins TRBV3-1 to TRBJ2-7; the D gene is possibly TRBD1 (5 bases). This CDR3 contains 14 residues. The V and J ends lost 2 bases and 0 bases respectively, with 8 bases between them. Per the germline V gene, CDR1 is LGHDT and CDR2 is YNNKEL (reference sequence). This CDR3 reads CASSQLGVSYEQYF. In nucleotides, the CDR3 is TGTGCCAGCAGCCAACTAGGGGTCTCCTACGAGCAGTACTTC.

V usage is TRBV7-9 and J usage is TRBJ2-5; 8 bases line up with TRBD2. Germline V CDR1 and CDR2: SEHNR, FQNEAQ (reference sequence). CDR3 length: 17 residues. With 2 bases clipped from V and 0 bases from J, the junction kept 8 bases outside the gene matches. CDR3 nucleotides: TGTGCCAGCAGCTTATTGGCGGGGGGAAAGCACCAAGAGACCCAGTACTTC. Protein: CASSLLAGGKHQETQYF.

This clonotype has a count of ten or more. The chain has TRBV7-2 and TRBJ2-1; 8 positions match TRBD2. The CDR3 contains 16 residues. V trimming: 0 bases; J trimming: 5 bases; junction bases outside the gene matches: 6. The germline V gene has CDR1 SGHTA and CDR2 FQGNSA. In DNA, the CDR3 is TGTGCCAGCAGCTTAGCGGCGTCTAGCGGGCACAATGAGCAGTTCTTC. Its protein product is CASSLAASSGHNEQFF.

This clonotype was recorded many times. The gene calls are TRBV5-1 and TRBJ2-3; 7 bases fit TRBD2. The CDR3 extends over 16 amino acids. The V gene's germline CDR1 is SGHRS and CDR2 YFSETQ. The V segment lost 0 bases and the J segment 2 bases; nucleotides outside the gene matches: 6. For the CDR3, the DNA is TGCGCCAGCAGCTTGGCCCTCAGCGGGGACACAGATACGCAGTATTTT. This translates into CASSLALSGDTDTQYF.

The chain joins TRBV24-1 to TRBJ2-1; 8 bases are a match to TRBD1. J gave up 4 bases and V 4 bases, and 8 bases lay outside the gene matches. The CDR3 contains 16 residues. CDR1 and CDR2 from the germline V gene are KGHDR and SFDVKD. The CDR3 is CATSDPGTGIYNEQFF. The CDR3 bases are TGTGCCACCAGTGACCCCGGGACAGGCATTTACAATGAGCAGTTCTTC.

This clonotype was found a few times. The gene calls are TRBV10-3 and TRBJ2-2, with 7 bases matching TRBD1. The CDR3 spans 18 residues. Looked up from germline, CDR1 is ENHRY and CDR2 is SYGVKD. The V segment lost 10 bases and the J segment 3 bases; nucleotides outside the gene matches: 20. CDR3 sequence: CATSPGTDLLTYTGELFF. CDR3 DNA: TGTGCCACCTCCCCCGGGACAGACTTACTCACCTACACCGGGGAGCTGTTTTTT.

The chain has TRBV24-1 and TRBJ1-1, with D perhaps matching TRBD1 (5 bases). V was cut by 5 bases and J by 1 base, with 16 bases left in between. Germline loops: CDR1 KGHDR, CDR2 SFDVKD. This CDR3 has 16 amino acids. The CDR3, as DNA: TGTGCCACCAGTGGTTGGGGGAGGAGCGGGAACACTGAAGCTTTCTTT. Its protein product is CATSGWGRSGNTEAFF.

This clonotype was seen many times. The V gene is TRBV7-8, the J gene TRBJ2-7, with D possibly being TRBD1 or TRBD2 (5 bases each). V gave up 2 bases and J gave up 6 bases, with 14 bases separating them. The CDR3 has 14 residues. The germline V gene encodes CDR1 SGHVS and CDR2 FQNEAQ. The CDR3 DNA sequence: TGTGCCAGCAGCTTATCCCCGGGGCGCGCCGAGCAGTACTTC. Translating it yields CASSLSPGRAEQYF.

The chain links TRBV7-6 to TRBJ2-7, with D unresolved. The CDR3 loop spans 13 amino acids. CDR1 SGHVS and CDR2 FNYEAQ come from the germline V gene. Trimming removed 5 bases at V and 1 base at J, with 9 bases between. This chain's CDR3 is CASSIERSYEQYF. In DNA, the CDR3 is TGTGCCAGCAGCATAGAACGTTCCTACGAGCAGTACTTC.

This clonotype was counted at least ten times. This sequence joins TRBV10-3 and TRBJ1-4, with TRBD1 matching 12 bases. With V trimmed by 6 bases and J by 2 bases, 10 bases remained unmatched. CDR1 and CDR2 (germline): ENHRY, SYGVKD. The CDR3 runs 18 residues. CDR3 amino acids: CAIREGTGGASTNEKLFF. The CDR3 DNA reads as TGTGCCATCAGAGAGGGGACAGGGGGCGCGTCTACTAATGAAAAACTGTTTTTT.

The chain recombines TRBV12-3 or TRBV12-4 with TRBJ2-2, with D hard to call. V lost 3 bases and J lost 0, with 8 bases in between. The CDR3 length is 15 residues. The CDR3 DNA follows: TGTGCCAGCAGTTTCTCACGTGCGAACACCGGGGAGCTGTTTTTT. It encodes CASSFSRANTGELFF.

This sequence joins TRBV20-1 and TRBJ2-7; TRBD2 aligns across 15 bases. V lost 1 base and J lost 4; bases outside the gene matches: 2. Germline CDR1 and CDR2: DFQATT and SNEGSKA (reference sequence). This CDR3 has 15 amino acids. The CDR3: CSARGGTSGRYEQYF. The CDR3 region has the DNA TGCAGTGCTAGAGGGGGGACTAGCGGGAGGTACGAGCAGTACTTC.

A few counts support this clonotype. The chain has TRBV18 and TRBJ2-2; no firm D call. Germline V gene sequence: CDR1 KGHSH, CDR2 LQKENI. CDR3 length: 14 residues. The germline V and J ends were trimmed by 6 bases and 2 bases, with 10 bases remaining between them. The CDR3 nucleotides read TGTGCCAGCTCGGCGCAGAGCAACACCGGGGAGCTGTTTTTT. Translating it yields CASSAQSNTGELFF.

The V gene is TRBV4-1, the J gene TRBJ1-1, with no clear D. The V gene's germline CDR1 is MGHRA and CDR2 YSYEKL. This CDR3 region has 15 residues. Trimming removed 1 base at V and 1 base at J, with 10 bases between. CDR3 residues: CASSQGIGKNTEAFF. The CDR3 nucleotides read TGCGCCAGCAGCCAAGGTATAGGGAAGAACACTGAAGCTTTCTTT.

This clonotype was observed a few times. The chain carries TRBV29-1 and TRBJ2-3; D remains unclear. The V end was cut by 6 bases, the J end by 2 bases, with 12 bases between. The CDR3 is made up of 13 amino acids. Per germline, CDR1 SQVTM and CDR2 ANQGSEA. The CDR3 reads CSVPGRLTDTQYF. Written as DNA, the CDR3 is TGCAGCGTCCCCGGACGGCTCACAGATACGCAGTATTTT.